A single sample is the source of the 3 T cell receptor beta chains below, sequenced in a study of identical twins (dated by TCRdb to about 2016). Preparation of the library involved 5' RACE. Sequencing was performed on an Illumina HiSeq 2000. TCRdb reprocessed the public reads (quality trimming at Q25 with fastp, clone calling with MiXCR) and kept in-frame beta chains. Rows are unified per CDR3 protein, each entry keeping the most common DNA and genes. Within this sample are 450,000 or so distinct CDR3 sequences, with approximately 14% of them counted one time only. The ten largest clones represent about 0.53% of the sample. The same sample was also studied in work on yellow fever vaccine responses in identical twins.

Sequencing was done on a sample of CD4+ T cells sorted from blood. These receptor sequences come from a woman between 18 and 30 years old in good health.

This clonotype was picked up a small number of times. The chain carries TRBV20-1 and TRBJ1-1; perhaps TRBD1 as D (5 bases). Germline lookup yields CDR1 DFQATT and CDR2 SNEGSKA (reference sequence). Trimming left V 4 bases short and J 1 base short, with 10 bases between. The CDR3 runs 13 residues. The CDR3 nucleotides are TGCAGTGCTACCCGACAGACGAACACTGAAGCTTTCTTT. Amino acid sequence: CSATRQTNTEAFF.

At least ten counts were recorded for this clonotype. The rearrangement joins TRBV12-3 or TRBV12-4 to TRBJ2-7, with D unresolved. The CDR3 runs to 11 residues. V shed 6 bases and J shed 4 bases, with 7 bases lying between them. The CDR3 sequence is CASSTHYEQYF. In DNA form, the CDR3 reads TGTGCCAGCAGCACCCATTACGAGCAGTACTTC.

The chain joins TRBV20-1 to TRBJ2-5; TRBD1 matches at 8 bases. After removal of 6 bases from V and 4 bases from J, the junction contained 4 bases not matched to a gene. Germline CDR1 is DFQATT and CDR2 is SNEGSKA (reference sequence). CDR3 size: 12 residues. CDR3 bases: TGCAGTGCCCCAGGGGGCGTAGAGACCCAGTACTTC. This translates into CSAPGGVETQYF.